The rows below give T cell receptor beta chains drawn from one sample of a study of blood T cell repertoires in COVID-19. Data came from immunoSEQ multiplex PCR; TCRdb stores just in-frame clones and leaves some out. The sample lists under 400,000 clones, almost 90% seen once, with 2.9% in the top ten. The source material was peripheral blood. The receptors stem from a woman younger than 45 with COVID-19, enrolled during active disease. Both conserved end residues are part of each CDR3. D genes are given only for firm matches.

d_gene | j_gene | v_gene | CDR3aa
TRBD1 | TRBJ1-5 | TRBV19 | CASSMRQGIQPQHF
. | TRBJ2-1 | TRBV27 | CASSSRAARGNEQFF
TRBD2 | TRBJ2-7 | TRBV28 | CASSWPRGAYEQYF
. | TRBJ1-2 | TRBV12-3/TRBV12-4 | CASRHQGHGYTF
. | TRBJ2-1 | TRBV11-2 | CASSNNPGLRRNEQFF
. | TRBJ1-3 | TRBV19 | CASSIIALRGGNTIYF
. | TRBJ2-2 | TRBV7-9 | CASSLGTANTGELFF
. | TRBJ1-1 | TRBV29-1 | CSVLRIMNTEAFF
. | TRBJ1-1 | TRBV3-1/TRBV3-2 | CASSPGSKNTEAFF
. | TRBJ2-1 | TRBV7-3 | CASSLISGDPDYNEQFF
TRBD2 | TRBJ2-7 | TRBV4-1 | CASSQEVGLAGGGYEQYF
. | TRBJ2-7 | TRBV5-6 | CASSLSVVRAAEQYF
TRBD1 | TRBJ2-1 | TRBV7-9 | CASSLTSGTGVEQFF
. | TRBJ1-2 | TRBV6-2/TRBV6-3 | CASSRGHFTDVSYTF
. | TRBJ1-2 | TRBV5-6 | CASSSDTFGGGYTF
. | TRBJ1-5 | TRBV19 | CASSIALTGPASNQPQHF
TRBD2 | TRBJ2-7 | TRBV9 | CASSGSPTLSGSAQDNEQYF
TRBD1 | TRBJ1-1 | TRBV9 | CASSTGQGTEAFF
. | TRBJ2-1 | TRBV19 | CASSIHGGRGNEQFF
. | TRBJ1-4 | TRBV6-1 | CASSEGRGGINEKLFF
. | TRBJ1-1 | TRBV6-1 | CASSRGGTRAEAFF
TRBD1 | TRBJ1-1 | TRBV30 | CAWRPLGQGARNTEAFF
. | TRBJ1-6 | TRBV21-1 | CASSPDSWRSPLHF
TRBD1 | TRBJ1-1 | TRBV19 | CASSLTGRQGGTEAFF
. | TRBJ2-6 | TRBV27 | CASSLTRTGANVLTF
TRBD2 | TRBJ2-1 | TRBV7-7 | CASSSGTNLNEQFF